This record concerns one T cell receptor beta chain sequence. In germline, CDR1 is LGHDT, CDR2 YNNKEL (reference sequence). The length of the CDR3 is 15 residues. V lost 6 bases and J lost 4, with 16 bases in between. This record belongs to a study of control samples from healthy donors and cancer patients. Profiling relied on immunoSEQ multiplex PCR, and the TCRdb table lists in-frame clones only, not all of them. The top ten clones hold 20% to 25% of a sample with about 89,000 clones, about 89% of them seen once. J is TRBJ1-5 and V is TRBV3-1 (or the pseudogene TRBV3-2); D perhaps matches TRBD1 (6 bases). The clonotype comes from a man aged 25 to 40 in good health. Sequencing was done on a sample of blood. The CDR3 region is CASSLRGNGNQPQHF. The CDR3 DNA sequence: TGTGCCAGCAGTCTCAGGGGTAATGGAAATCAGCCCCAGCATTTT.